This T cell receptor beta chain is drawn from a study of cytomegalovirus exposure and HLA in healthy donors. Between the trimmed V and J ends, which lost 0 bases and 2 bases, there was a span of 11 bases. CDR3 size: 15 residues. The germline V gene has CDR1 SGHTA and CDR2 FQGNSA. Study-level results: In a later analysis, TCR beta V- and J-gene trimming was associated with a missense DCLRE1C variant. Analyzed later, association rates of TCRs varied across HLA loci, with DRB1 most and HLA-C fewest. Rare sequences made up most TCRs, while some public TCRs were found in many donors.

These donors, healthy bone marrow donors, were studied. In the PCR, 60 Vbeta and 13 Jbeta primers were used. The repertoire was sequenced with immunoSEQ multiplex PCR; TCRdb's copy has only in-frame clones and lacks some. Here the sample spans about 120,000 clones, about 59% being singletons. On this clone: Antigen specificity is unknown.

Sequencing was done on a sample of PBMCs. The chain joins TRBV7-2 to TRBJ2-7; tentatively, D is TRBD1 (7 bases). The sequence was obtained from a woman between 40 and 55 years old in good health and CMV-seropositive. This CDR3 is CASSLAAGTAYEQYF. The CDR3 coding sequence is TGTGCCAGCAGCTTAGCTGCGGGGACAGCCTACGAGCAGTACTTC. Based on the CDR3 plus reference TRBV7-2 and TRBJ2-7, the full variable domain is GAGVSQSPSNKVTEKGKDVELRCDPISGHTALYWYRQSLGQGLEFLIYFQGNSAPDKSGLPSDRFSAERTGGSVSTLTIQRTQQEDSAVYLCASSLAAGTAYEQYFGPGTRLTVT.